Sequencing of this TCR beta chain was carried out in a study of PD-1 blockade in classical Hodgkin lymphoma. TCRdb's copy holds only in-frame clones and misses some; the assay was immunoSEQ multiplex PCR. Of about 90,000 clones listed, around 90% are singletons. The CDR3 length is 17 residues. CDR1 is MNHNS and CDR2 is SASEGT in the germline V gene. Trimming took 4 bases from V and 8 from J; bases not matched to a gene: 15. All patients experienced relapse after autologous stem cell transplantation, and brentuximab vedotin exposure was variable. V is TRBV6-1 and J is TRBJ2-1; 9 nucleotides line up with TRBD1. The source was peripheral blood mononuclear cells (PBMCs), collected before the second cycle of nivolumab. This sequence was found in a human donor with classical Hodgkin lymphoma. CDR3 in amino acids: CASSATSGTGPWDEQFF. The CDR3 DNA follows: TGTGCCAGCAGTGCCACCTCCGGGACAGGGCCCTGGGATGAGCAGTTCTTC.